The present T cell receptor beta chain was sequenced within a study of cytomegalovirus exposure and HLA in healthy donors. Study details: The 120 million or so unique TCR beta sequences, from roughly 170 million T cells, were found by an earlier analysis. Findings and caveats of the study: In a later analysis, HLA-associated TCR beta chains were more clonally expanded than equally common others. Later analysis associated a missense DCLRE1C variant with TCR beta V- and J-gene trimming. HLA allele associations emerged for about 16,000 TCR beta sequences in a later analysis, at 0.05 false discovery rate.

The germline V gene encodes CDR1 MNHEY and CDR2 SMNVEV (reference sequence). J was trimmed by 5 bases and V by 0 bases; bases with no gene match: 9. CDR3 length: 16 residues. With 60 Vbeta and 13 Jbeta primers, the PCR was carried out. The repertoire was sequenced with immunoSEQ multiplex PCR; TCRdb's copy has only in-frame clones and lacks some. The top ten clones hold roughly 0.33% of a sample with around 190,000 clones, 86% of them seen once. In the case of this clone: Its antigen remains unknown.

The clonotype comes from a woman aged 25 to 39 in good health and CMV-seronegative. This chain uses TRBV27 with TRBJ1-1; 7 nucleotides line up with TRBD1. The sample taken for sequencing was PBMCs. Written as DNA, the CDR3 is TGTGCCAGCAGTTTATCGTGGGCAGGGGGGTTTACTGAAGCTTTCTTT. Protein: CASSLSWAGGFTEAFF.